This TCR beta chain was identified during a study of type 1 regulatory T cells. In the study overall: T-allo10 is an in vitro-generated, Tr1-enriched CD4 T cell product specific for alloantigen.

Each CDR3 protein gets one entry after TCRdb re-called the reads with MiXCR. The data show a few thousand distinct CDR3 sequences, roughly 24% seen once. This clonotype has just a few counts. Its antigen is not known. Trimming removed 5 bases from V and 6 bases from J; junction bases left unmatched: 3. CDR3 length equals 12 residues. Germline V CDR1 and CDR2: KGHSH, LQKENI. Study conclusions and caveats: Type 1 regulatory T cells had a more restricted TCR repertoire than non-type 1 regulatory T cells.

This clonotype was sampled from a human donor in good health. The specimen sequenced was cultured type 1 regulatory T (Tr1) cells, either the whole culture or a sorted fraction (not recorded which). This sequence joins TRBV18 and TRBJ2-7, with 8 bases lining up with TRBD1. CDR3 sequence reads: CASSTGQGEQYF. The CDR3 DNA follows: TGTGCCAGCTCAACTGGACAGGGCGAGCAGTACTTC.